The next 4 T cell receptor beta chains were all read from a single sample in a study of shared clonotypes between healthy human individuals. Some clones are missing from TCRdb's copy, which holds only in-frame ones; the method was immunoSEQ multiplex PCR. The top ten hold 0.067% of the sample, which has fewer than 200,000 clones, approximately 92% seen once. Sequenced material: naive CD4+ T cells sorted from blood. Subset denoted: CD45RA+ positively selected. Receptor source: a woman aged 25 to 39 in good health.

The chain is built from TRBV18 and TRBJ2-7; D is undetermined. Germline V gives CDR1 KGHSH, CDR2 LQKENI. The ends were cut back, 0 bases at V and 0 bases at J, with 12 bases in the middle. There are 16 residues in the CDR3. As DNA, the CDR3 is TGTGCCAGCTCACCACCCGGCTGGCTAAGCTCCTACGAGCAGTACTTC. It is translated as CASSPPGWLSSYEQYF.

The J gene is TRBJ2-7, the V gene TRBV5-8; tentative D call: TRBD2 (7 bases). The CDR3 contains 15 residues. The germline V gene has CDR1 SGHTS and CDR2 YDEGEE. The V end was cut by 3 bases, the J end by 3 bases, with 16 bases between. The CDR3 here is CASSSRGAFNYEQYF. The CDR3 nucleotides are TGTGCCAGCAGCTCCCGGGGGGCGTTTAACTACGAGCAGTACTTC.

The chain has TRBV18 and TRBJ1-5; TRBD1 is a possible D gene (5 bases). The CDR3 consists of 14 residues. The V and J ends lost 3 bases and 4 bases respectively, with 10 bases between them. Germline V gene lookup returns CDR1 KGHSH and CDR2 LQKENI. The CDR3 sequence: CASSPGRTNQPQHF. The CDR3 DNA sequence: TGTGCCAGCTCACCGGGACGGACGAATCAGCCCCAGCATTTT.

The chain links TRBV19 to TRBJ1-5; 7 bases are shared with TRBD1. Germline CDR1 and CDR2: LNHDA and SQIVND (reference sequence). Trimming at V came to 6 bases and at J to 0 bases, leaving 11 bases not matched to a gene. The CDR3 loop spans 17 amino acids. The CDR3 region is CASSKQQGINSNQPQHF. CDR3 in DNA: TGTGCCAGTAGCAAACAACAGGGGATAAATAGCAATCAGCCCCAGCATTTT.